Sequencing of this TCR beta chain was carried out in a study of blood T cells in healthy people across ages. Study results and caveats: Both higher diversity and more naive CD4+ cells marked long-lived donors when set against aged donors. The recorded TCR beta diversity per million T cells decreased in a roughly linear manner with age.

Trimming cost V 7 bases and J 4 bases, with 15 bases left between them. Looked up from germline, CDR1 is SGDLS and CDR2 is YYNGEE. This CDR3 is built from 14 residues. Alongside a J-beta primer mix, a sample-barcoded 5' primer served in a second PCR lasting 7 to 11 cycles. TCRdb reanalysed the 5' RACE reads using MiXCR and keeps one entry per CDR3 protein. The data show around 1,700,000 distinct CDR3 sequences, approximately 30% seen once. About this clonotype: Antigen specificity is unknown.

Sequenced sample: blood. The chain uses TRBV9 and TRBJ1-5, with a weak D call TRBD1 (5 bases). This sequence was found in a woman in her thirties in good health. Written as DNA, the CDR3 is TGTGCCAGCGGCACGGACGGGGGAAATCAGCCCCAGCATTTT. It specifies CASGTDGGNQPQHF.